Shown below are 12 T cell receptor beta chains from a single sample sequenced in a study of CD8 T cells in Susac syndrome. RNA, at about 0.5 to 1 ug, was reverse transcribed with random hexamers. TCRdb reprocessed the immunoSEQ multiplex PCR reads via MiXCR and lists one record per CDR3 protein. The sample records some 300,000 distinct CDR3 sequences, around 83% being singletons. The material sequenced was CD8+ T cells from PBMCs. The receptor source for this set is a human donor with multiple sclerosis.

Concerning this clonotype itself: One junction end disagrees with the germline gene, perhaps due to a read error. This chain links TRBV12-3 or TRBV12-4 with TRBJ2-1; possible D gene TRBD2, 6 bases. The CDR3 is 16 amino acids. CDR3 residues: CASSLPGSGSYNVQFF. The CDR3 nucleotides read TGTGCCAGCAGTTTACCCGGTAGCGGTTCCTACAATGTGCAGTTCTTC.

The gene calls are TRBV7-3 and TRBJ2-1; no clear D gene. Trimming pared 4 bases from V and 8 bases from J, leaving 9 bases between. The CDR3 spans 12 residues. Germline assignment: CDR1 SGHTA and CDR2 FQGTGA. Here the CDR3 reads CASSSQRDEQFF. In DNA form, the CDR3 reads TGTGCCAGCAGCTCCCAGCGCGATGAGCAGTTCTTC. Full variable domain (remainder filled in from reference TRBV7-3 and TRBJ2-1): GAGVSQTPSNKVTEKGKYVELRCDPISGHTALYWYRQSLGQGPEFLIYFQGTGAADDSGLPNDRFFAVRPEGSVSTLKIQRTERGDSAVYLCASSSQRDEQFFGPGTRLTVL.

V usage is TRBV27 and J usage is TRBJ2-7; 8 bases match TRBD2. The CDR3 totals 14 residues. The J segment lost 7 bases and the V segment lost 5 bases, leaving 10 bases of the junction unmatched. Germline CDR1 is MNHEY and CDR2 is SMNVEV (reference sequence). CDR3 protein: CASSPLAGTGEQYF. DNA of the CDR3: TGTGCCAGCAGTCCTTTAGCGGGGACGGGGGAGCAGTACTTC.

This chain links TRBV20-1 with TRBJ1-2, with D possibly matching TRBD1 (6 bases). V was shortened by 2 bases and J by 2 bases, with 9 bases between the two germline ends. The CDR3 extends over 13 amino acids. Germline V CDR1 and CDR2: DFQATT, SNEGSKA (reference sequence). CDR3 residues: CSARQGWNYGYTF. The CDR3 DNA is TGCAGTGCTAGACAGGGGTGGAACTATGGCTACACCTTC.

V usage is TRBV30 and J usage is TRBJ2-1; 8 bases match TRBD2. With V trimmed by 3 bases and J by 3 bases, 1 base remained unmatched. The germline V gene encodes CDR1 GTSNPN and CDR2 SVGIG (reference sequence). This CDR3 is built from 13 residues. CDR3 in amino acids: CAWSLAGYNEQFF. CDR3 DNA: TGTGCCTGGAGCCTAGCGGGCTACAATGAGCAGTTCTTC.

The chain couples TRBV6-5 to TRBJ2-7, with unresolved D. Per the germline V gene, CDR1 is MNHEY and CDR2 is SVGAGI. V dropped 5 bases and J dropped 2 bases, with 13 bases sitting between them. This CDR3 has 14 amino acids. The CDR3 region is CASSAFGATYEQYF. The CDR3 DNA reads TGTGCCAGCAGTGCCTTCGGAGCCACCTACGAGCAGTACTTC.

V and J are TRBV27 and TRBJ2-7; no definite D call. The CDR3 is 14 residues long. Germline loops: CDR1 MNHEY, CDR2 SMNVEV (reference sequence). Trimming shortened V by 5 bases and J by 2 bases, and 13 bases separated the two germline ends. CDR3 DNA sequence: TGTGCCAGCAGTCCCTTGACATCAGCCTACGAGCAGTACTTC. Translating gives CASSPLTSAYEQYF.

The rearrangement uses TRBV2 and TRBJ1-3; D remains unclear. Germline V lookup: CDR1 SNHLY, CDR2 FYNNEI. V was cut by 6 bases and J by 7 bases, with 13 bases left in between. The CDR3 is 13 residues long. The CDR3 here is CASRGLRANTIYF. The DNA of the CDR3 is TGTGCCAGCAGAGGCTTGCGGGCGAACACCATATATTTT.

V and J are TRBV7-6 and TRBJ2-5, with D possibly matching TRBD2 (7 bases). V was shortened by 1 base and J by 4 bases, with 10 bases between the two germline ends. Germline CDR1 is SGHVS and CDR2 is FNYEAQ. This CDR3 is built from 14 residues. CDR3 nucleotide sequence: TGTGCCAGCAGCTTAGGGGGGGGCCCAGAGACCCAGTACTTC. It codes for CASSLGGGPETQYF.

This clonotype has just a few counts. CDR3 nucleotides: TGTGCCAGCAGCTTGGACGGGAGGGGGAACACCGGGGAGCTGTTTTTT. This sequence encodes CASSLDGRGNTGELFF. This chain connects TRBV5-4 to TRBJ2-2; 8 nucleotides line up with TRBD2. This CDR3 has 16 amino acids. After removal of 0 bases from V and 1 base from J, the junction contained 2 bases not matched to a gene. Germline V gene sequence: CDR1 SGHNT, CDR2 YYREEE (reference sequence).

CDR3 residues: CASSSSRAGSTFAGQAEYF. The CDR3 nucleotides are TGTGCCAGCTCATCAAGCAGAGCGGGCAGTACCTTTGCAGGCCAGGCGGAGTATTTT. V is TRBV18 and J is TRBJ2-3; perhaps TRBD2 as D (6 bases). Trimming shortened V by 5 bases and J by 13 bases, and 37 bases separated the two germline ends. Germline CDR1 reads KGHSH; CDR2 reads LQKENI. The CDR3 totals 19 residues. Together with reference TRBV18 and TRBJ2-3, the CDR3 gives the full variable domain: NAGVMQNPRHLVRRRGQEARLRCSPMKGHSHVYWYRQLPEEGLKFMVYLQKENIIDESGMPKERFSAEFPKEGPSILRIQQVVRGDSAAYFCASSSSRAGSTFAGQAEYFGPGTRLTVL.

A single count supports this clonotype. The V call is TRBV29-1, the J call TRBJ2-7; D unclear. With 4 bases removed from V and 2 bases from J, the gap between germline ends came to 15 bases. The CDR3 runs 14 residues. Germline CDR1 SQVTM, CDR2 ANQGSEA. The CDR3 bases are TGCAGCGTTGGCTCGGACGGTTCCCCCTACGAGCAGTACTTC. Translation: CSVGSDGSPYEQYF.